This entry features one TCR beta chain sequence. Its antigen is currently unknown. The source of the sample is a study of naive and memory T cell subsets. Both TRBC1 and TRBC2 were covered by a beta constant-region primer of two equimolar oligonucleotides. TCRdb passed the UMI-ligation and nested PCR reads through MiXCR, listing each CDR3 protein once. The data contain 130,000 to 150,000 distinct CDR3 sequences, about a sixth of them singletons. Study findings and constraints: Each distinct alpha or beta sequence counts as one clonotype. TCR counts from RNA may reflect activation-linked expression changes.

CMV status came from CD4+ T cell IFNgamma after overnight CMV lysate stimulation of fresh PBMCs. The germline V gene has CDR1 SGHTA and CDR2 FQGTGA. The CDR3 is 15 amino acids. Trimming removed 2 bases at V and 0 bases at J, with 8 bases between. This TCR came from a human donor in good health. The chain joins TRBV7-3 to TRBJ1-3; the D is unclear. Sequencing was done on a sample of naive CD4+ T cells from blood. This chain's CDR3 is CASSLWGNSGNTIYF. In DNA form, the CDR3 reads TGTGCCAGCAGCTTATGGGGAAACTCTGGAAACACCATATATTTT.